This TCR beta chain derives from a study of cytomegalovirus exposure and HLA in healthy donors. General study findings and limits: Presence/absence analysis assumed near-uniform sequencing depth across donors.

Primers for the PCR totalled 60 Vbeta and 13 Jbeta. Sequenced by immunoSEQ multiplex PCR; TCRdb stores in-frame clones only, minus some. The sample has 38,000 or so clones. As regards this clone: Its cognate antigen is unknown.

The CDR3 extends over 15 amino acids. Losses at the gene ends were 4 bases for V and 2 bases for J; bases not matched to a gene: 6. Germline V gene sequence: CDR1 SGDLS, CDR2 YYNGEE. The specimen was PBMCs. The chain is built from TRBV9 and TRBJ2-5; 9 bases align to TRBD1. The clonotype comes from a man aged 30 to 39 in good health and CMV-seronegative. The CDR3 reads CASSPWDRVQETQYF. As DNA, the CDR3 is TGTGCCAGCAGCCCTTGGGACAGGGTACAAGAGACCCAGTACTTC.